This section outlines one T cell receptor (beta chain) sequence together with its context. One end of the junction is discordant with germline, which a read error may explain. Starting material of 450 to 550 ng total RNA yielded TCR beta cDNA via a constant-region primer. For TCR beta, libraries were produced by three nested multiplex PCR rounds using slightly modified ARM-PCR. TCRdb processed the multiplex PCR reads anew with MiXCR; each CDR3 protein has one entry. The repertoire has approximately 330,000 distinct CDR3 sequences, approximately 65% of them found once; the top ten carry about 6%. The blood RNA (from unsorted whole blood) was obtained, and germline DNA was also extracted. The sample is drawn from a study of tumor-infiltrating lymphocytes in primary liver carcinoma. The TCR was taken from a man aged 40-49 years with primary liver carcinoma and hepatitis B virus infection. Sequencing was performed on peripheral blood.

CDR3 sequence: CPSSHGGGTDTQYF. CDR3 sequence (DNA): TGTCCCAGCAGCCACGGAGGGGGGACAGATACGCAGTATTTT. The chain employs TRBV7-9 and TRBJ2-3; D could derive from TRBD1 or TRBD2 (6 bases each). Germline CDR1 and CDR2: SEHNR and FQNEAQ (reference sequence). The CDR3 loop spans 14 amino acids.